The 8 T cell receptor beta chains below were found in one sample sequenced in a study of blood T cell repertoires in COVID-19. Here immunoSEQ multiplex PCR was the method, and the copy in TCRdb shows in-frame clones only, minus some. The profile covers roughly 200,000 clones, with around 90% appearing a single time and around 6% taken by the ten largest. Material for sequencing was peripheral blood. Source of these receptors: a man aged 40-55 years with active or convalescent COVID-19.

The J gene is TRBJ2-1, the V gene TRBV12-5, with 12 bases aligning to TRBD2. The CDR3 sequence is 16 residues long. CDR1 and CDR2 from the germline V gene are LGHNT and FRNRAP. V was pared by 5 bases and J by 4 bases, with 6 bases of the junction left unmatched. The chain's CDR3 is CASGPPTSGSYNEQFF. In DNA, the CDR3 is TGTGCTAGTGGTCCCCCGACTAGCGGGAGTTACAATGAGCAGTTCTTC.

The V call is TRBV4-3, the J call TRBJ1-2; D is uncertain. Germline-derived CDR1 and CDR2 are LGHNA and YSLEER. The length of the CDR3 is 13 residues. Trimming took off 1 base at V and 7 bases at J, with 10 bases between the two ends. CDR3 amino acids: CASSQGPGRGYTF. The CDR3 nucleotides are TGCGCCAGCAGCCAAGGGCCAGGCCGTGGCTACACCTTC.

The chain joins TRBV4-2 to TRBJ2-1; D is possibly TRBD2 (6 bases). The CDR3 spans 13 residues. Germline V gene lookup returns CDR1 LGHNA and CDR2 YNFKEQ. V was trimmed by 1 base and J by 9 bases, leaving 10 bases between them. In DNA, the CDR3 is TGTGCCAGCAGCCAAGGACTCGGGGGTGAGCAGTTCTTC. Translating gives CASSQGLGGEQFF.

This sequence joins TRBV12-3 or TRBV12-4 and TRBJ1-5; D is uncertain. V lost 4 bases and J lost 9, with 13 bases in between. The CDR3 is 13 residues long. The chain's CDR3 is CASSSETLGPQHF. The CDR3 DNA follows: TGTGCCAGCAGTTCAGAAACACTAGGGCCCCAGCATTTT.

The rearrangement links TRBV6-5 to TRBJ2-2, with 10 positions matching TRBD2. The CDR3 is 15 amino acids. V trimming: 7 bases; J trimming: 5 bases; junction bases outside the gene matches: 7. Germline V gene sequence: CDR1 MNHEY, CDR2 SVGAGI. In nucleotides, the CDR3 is TGTGCCAGCAACTATAGCGGGAGGAGAACCGGGGAGCTGTTTTTT. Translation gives CASNYSGRRTGELFF.

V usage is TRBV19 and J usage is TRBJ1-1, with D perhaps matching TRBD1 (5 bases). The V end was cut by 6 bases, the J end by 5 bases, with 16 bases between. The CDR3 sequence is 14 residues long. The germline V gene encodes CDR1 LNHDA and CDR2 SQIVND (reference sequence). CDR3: CASRGRGEWTEAFF. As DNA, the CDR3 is TGTGCCAGTAGAGGTAGGGGCGAATGGACTGAAGCTTTCTTT. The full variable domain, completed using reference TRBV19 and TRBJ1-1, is DGGITQSPKYLFRKEGQNVTLSCEQNLNHDAMYWYRQDPGQGLRLIYYSQIVNDFQKGDIAEGYSVSREKKESFPLTVTSAQKNPTAFYLCASRGRGEWTEAFFGQGTRLTVV.

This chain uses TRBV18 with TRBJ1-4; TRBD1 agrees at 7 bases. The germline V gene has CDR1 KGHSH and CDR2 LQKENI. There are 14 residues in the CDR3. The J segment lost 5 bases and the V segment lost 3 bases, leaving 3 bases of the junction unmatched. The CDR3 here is CASSPGQPNEKLFF. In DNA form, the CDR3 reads TGTGCCAGCTCACCGGGACAGCCAAATGAAAAACTGTTTTTT.

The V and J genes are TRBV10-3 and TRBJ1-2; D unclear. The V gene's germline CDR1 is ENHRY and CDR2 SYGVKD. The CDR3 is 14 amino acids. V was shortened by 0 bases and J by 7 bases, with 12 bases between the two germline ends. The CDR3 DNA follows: TGTGCCATCAGTGAGTCGAGGAAGGAGGCTGGCTACACCTTC. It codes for CAISESRKEAGYTF.